The clone carrying this T cell receptor (beta chain) is medium-sized (0.01 to 0.1%) in the sample. Profiling relied on immunoSEQ multiplex PCR, and the TCRdb table lists in-frame clones only, not all of them. The sample contains roughly 5,200 clones, around 60% of which appear only once. This specimen belongs to a study of regulatory dendritic cells for organ transplantation. The V gene lost 1 base and the J gene lost 9 bases, with 12 bases spanning the gap. The CDR3 spans 13 residues. Germline V lookup: CDR1 SGHVS, CDR2 FQNEAQ. V usage is TRBV7-8 and J usage is TRBJ1-2; weak D call: TRBD1 (6 bases). Sequenced material: memory CD8+ T cells from blood. Noted subset: CD45RO+ memory T cells. The TCR was taken from a human donor in good health. The CDR3 bases are TGTGCCAGCAGCTTAGAACAGGGAACGAGCTACACCTTC. Its protein product is CASSLEQGTSYTF. The whole variable domain, remainder taken from reference TRBV7-8 and TRBJ1-2, is GAGVSQSPRYKVAKRGQDVALRCDPISGHVSLFWYQQALGQGPEFLTYFQNEAQLDKSGLPSDRFFAERPEGSVSTLKIQRTQQEDSAVYLCASSLEQGTSYTFGSGTRLTVV.